The 26 T cell receptor beta chains below come from one sample, sequenced in a study of cytomegalovirus exposure and HLA in healthy donors. The PCR made use of 60 Vbeta and 13 Jbeta primers. Produced via immunoSEQ multiplex PCR; TCRdb's table is partial and in-frame only. This sample yields approximately 150,000 clones, of which over 70% are seen a single time; roughly 14% belongs to the top ten. Material: PBMCs. All receptors come from a woman aged 40 to 50 in good health and CMV-seronegative.

J is TRBJ1-4 and V is TRBV15; 7 bases map to TRBD1. The CDR3 is made up of 16 amino acids. Looked up from germline, CDR1 is LNHNV and CDR2 is YYDKDF (reference sequence). Unmatched junction bases numbered 6, after V lost 0 bases and J lost 5 bases. The DNA of the CDR3 is TGTGCCACCAGCAGAGATCTTAACAGGGGAAATGAAAAACTGTTTTTT. Protein product: CATSRDLNRGNEKLFF.

The chain's CDR3 is CASTGDRGYTEAFF. The CDR3, as DNA: TGTGCCAGCACCGGGGACAGGGGGTACACTGAAGCTTTCTTT. J is TRBJ1-1 and V is TRBV11-2, with TRBD1 matching 11 bases. Germline V gene lookup returns CDR1 SGHAT and CDR2 FQNNGV. J gave up 3 bases and V 7 bases, and 4 bases lay outside the gene matches. The CDR3 has 14 residues.

This clone was observed a few times. The chain combines TRBV5-1 with TRBJ2-6; 8 bases are a match to TRBD1. Germline CDR1 SGHRS, CDR2 YFSETQ. V lost 5 bases to trimming and J lost 1 base; unmatched junction nucleotides: 8. This CDR3 contains 17 residues. CDR3 bases: TGCGCCAGCAGACTGGACAGGGCCAGGTCTGGGGCCAACGTCCTGACTTTC. Translating gives CASRLDRARSGANVLTF.

The chain has TRBV2 and TRBJ2-5, with D possibly TRBD1 on 7 matching bases. Germline V gene sequence: CDR1 SNHLY, CDR2 FYNNEI. Trimming removed 1 base at V and 9 bases at J, with 21 bases between. The CDR3 runs 16 residues. Here the CDR3 reads CASSEGQGGVKGAQYF. CDR3 nucleotide sequence: TGTGCCAGCAGTGAAGGGCAGGGGGGAGTGAAAGGGGCCCAGTACTTC. Full variable domain (rest looked up from reference TRBV2 and TRBJ2-5): EPEVTQTPSHQVTQMGQEVILRCVPISNHLYFYWYRQILGQKVEFLVSFYNNEISEKSEIFDDQFSVERPDGSNFTLKIRSTKLEDSAMYFCASSEGQGGVKGAQYFGPGTRLLVL.

This chain links TRBV4-3 with TRBJ2-4; a possible D gene is TRBD1 (6 bases). The V end was cut by 1 base, the J end by 12 bases, with 22 bases between. In germline, CDR1 is LGHNA, CDR2 YSLEER. The length of the CDR3 is 16 residues. In DNA form, the CDR3 reads TGCGCCAGCAGCCAAGCGTTGTTAGGGCTTGAGGACAGTCAGTACTTC. Translating it yields CASSQALLGLEDSQYF.

The chain combines TRBV6-6 with TRBJ2-7, with 9 bases fitting TRBD1. J lost 5 bases, V lost 6 bases, and 5 bases had no gene match. The CDR3 covers 13 residues. Germline V lookup: CDR1 MNHNY, CDR2 SVGAGI (reference sequence). The DNA of the CDR3 is TGTGCCAGCAGCGGACAGGGGCTCAACGAGCAGTACTTC. Translated, it gives CASSGQGLNEQYF.

With regard to this clone: This specimen includes other DNA sequences encoding the same CDR3. The V call is TRBV28, the J call TRBJ1-2; D perhaps matches TRBD1 (6 bases). The CDR3 has 12 residues. V was trimmed by 1 base and J by 8 bases, leaving 8 bases between them. CDR1 is MDHEN and CDR2 is SYDVKM in the germline V gene. The CDR3 nucleotides read TGTGCCAGCAGTTTATTGCAGGGGGGCTACACCTTC. Translating it yields CASSLLQGGYTF.

To note about this clone: The junction and the germline gene differ at one end; a read error may be behind it. The chain has TRBV15 and TRBJ2-4; TRBD1 matches at 9 bases. Germline V lookup: CDR1 LNHNV, CDR2 YYDKDF (reference sequence). The CDR3 runs to 15 residues. CDR3 in DNA: TGTGCCACCAGCGTCCGGGACAGGGCCAAAAACAGTCAGTACTTC. It specifies CATSVRDRAKNSQYF.

The chain couples TRBV6-4 to TRBJ1-6, with TRBD1 matching over 7 bases. CDR3 length equals 16 residues. Germline lookup yields CDR1 MRHNA and CDR2 SNTAGT. V shed 6 bases and J 6 bases; nucleotides not matched to a gene: 11. CDR3 nucleotide sequence: TGTGCCAGCAGACAAACAGGGGCTGGGACTAATTCACCCCTCCACTTT. Translating it yields CASRQTGAGTNSPLHF.

The chain carries TRBV11-2 and TRBJ2-1; TRBD2 might be the D (5 bases). The CDR3 sequence is 15 residues long. CDR1 is SGHAT, CDR2 FQNNGV, per germline. V lost 11 bases and J lost 8, with 25 bases in between. CDR3 in DNA: TGTGCCCTCTGCCGGGCTAGCTTTACCTGGGATGAGCAGTTCTTC. The encoded protein is CALCRASFTWDEQFF.

The chain employs TRBV19 and TRBJ2-7, with 15 bases that match TRBD2. In germline, CDR1 is LNHDA, CDR2 SQIVND (reference sequence). V shed 6 bases and J 2 bases; nucleotides not matched to a gene: 8. The CDR3 extends over 17 amino acids. DNA for the CDR3: TGTGCCAGTAGCAACGGACTAGCGGGGGGGATACCCTACGAGCAGTACTTC. Amino acids: CASSNGLAGGIPYEQYF.

V and J are TRBV4-1 and TRBJ1-5; 8 bases agree with TRBD1. CDR1 is MGHRA and CDR2 is YSYEKL in the germline V gene. With 0 bases clipped from V and 5 bases from J, the junction kept 6 bases outside the gene matches. The CDR3 loop spans 16 amino acids. In DNA, the CDR3 is TGCGCCAGCAGCCAAGATGGTACAGGGGGGGATCAGCCCCAGCATTTT. It yields the protein CASSQDGTGGDQPQHF.

This clone showed up just a few times. This chain uses TRBV28 with TRBJ2-5; the match to TRBD1 covers 11 bases. V shed 8 bases, J shed 4 bases, and the junction held 3 bases outside the gene matches. Germline lookup yields CDR1 MDHEN and CDR2 SYDVKM. CDR3 size: 13 residues. The CDR3 DNA reads TGTGCCAGCGGACAGGGGGCTGTAGAGACCCAGTACTTC. Its translation is CASGQGAVETQYF.

This chain links TRBV7-2 with TRBJ1-1; D perhaps matches TRBD1 (5 bases). Trimming pared 3 bases from V and 11 bases from J, leaving 10 bases between. Germline V gene data show CDR1 as SGHTA and CDR2 as FQGNSA. This CDR3 region has 11 residues. In DNA form, the CDR3 reads TGTGCCAGCAGCTTGACAGCTCGGGCTTTCTTT. This gives the protein CASSLTARAFF.

This sequence joins TRBV28 and TRBJ2-7; 14 nucleotides agree with TRBD2. There are 17 residues in the CDR3. In germline, CDR1 is MDHEN, CDR2 SYDVKM. The J segment lost 5 bases and the V segment lost 6 bases, leaving 12 bases of the junction unmatched. The CDR3 is CASSLPGLAGDFDEQYF. Here the CDR3 DNA reads TGTGCCAGCAGCCTCCCGGGACTAGCGGGAGACTTCGACGAGCAGTACTTC.

V and J are TRBV27 and TRBJ2-7; 9 bases align to TRBD2. The CDR3 sequence is 15 residues long. V shed 2 bases, J shed 1 base, and the junction held 3 bases outside the gene matches. The V gene's germline CDR1 is MNHEY and CDR2 SMNVEV (reference sequence). This chain's CDR3 is CASSLKLAGSYEQYF. The DNA of the CDR3 is TGTGCCAGCAGTTTAAAGCTAGCGGGGTCCTACGAGCAGTACTTC.

The CDR3 nucleotides read TGCAGCGTTGCCGCAGGACAGGACGACTACGAGCAGTACTTC. Translating it yields CSVAAGQDDYEQYF. The chain couples TRBV29-1 to TRBJ2-7, with 7 bases lining up with TRBD1. With V trimmed by 4 bases and J by 3 bases, 9 bases remained unmatched. The CDR3 consists of 14 residues. CDR1 SQVTM and CDR2 ANQGSEA come from the germline V gene.

The gene calls are TRBV4-2 and TRBJ2-7; 13 nucleotides align to TRBD2. Germline V gene sequence: CDR1 LGHNA, CDR2 YNFKEQ. The CDR3 runs to 16 residues. V shed 0 bases, J shed 5 bases, and the junction held 4 bases outside the gene matches. The CDR3 here is CASSQDWTSGSNEQYF. The CDR3, as DNA: TGTGCCAGCAGCCAAGATTGGACTAGCGGGAGTAACGAGCAGTACTTC.

The chain links TRBV15 to TRBJ1-4, with TRBD1 as a possible D gene (5 bases). V was clipped by 5 bases and J by 8 bases, with 15 bases between them. This CDR3 spans 14 amino acids. The germline gives CDR1 LNHNV, CDR2 YYDKDF (reference sequence). CDR3 loop: CATSATAGGEKLFF. The CDR3 DNA reads TGTGCCACCAGCGCAACCGCGGGGGGGGAAAAACTGTTTTTT.

The V gene is TRBV27, the J gene TRBJ1-2; TRBD1 aligns across 8 bases. The germline CDR1 and CDR2 sequences are MNHEY and SMNVEV (reference sequence). The CDR3 sequence is 15 residues long. V shed 6 bases and J 2 bases; nucleotides not matched to a gene: 8. CDR3 in amino acids: CASSSERTGNYGYTF. CDR3 coding DNA: TGTGCCAGCAGCTCCGAAAGGACAGGGAACTATGGCTACACCTTC.

The gene calls are TRBV7-8 and TRBJ2-3; D is possibly TRBD1 (5 bases). Germline lookup yields CDR1 SGHVS and CDR2 FQNEAQ. This CDR3 contains 16 residues. V was trimmed by 5 bases and J by 1 base, leaving 16 bases between them. CDR3 sequence: CASSAYSRVGTDTQYF. CDR3 sequence (DNA): TGTGCCAGCAGCGCCTATAGCAGGGTTGGCACAGATACGCAGTATTTT.

This clone was counted only a few times. This chain's CDR3 is CSARGAIEAFF. CDR3 DNA: TGCAGTGCTAGAGGGGCCATTGAAGCTTTCTTT. The gene calls are TRBV20-1 and TRBJ1-1, with D unresolved. Germline assignment: CDR1 DFQATT and CDR2 SNEGSKA (reference sequence). This CDR3 is built from 11 residues. Trimming took 1 base from V and 7 from J, leaving 7 bases between them.

This chain links TRBV2 with TRBJ2-1; 11 bases fit TRBD2. The V and J ends lost 8 bases and 16 bases, in that order; junction bases with no gene match: 10. The CDR3 covers 12 residues. The germline gives CDR1 SNHLY, CDR2 FYNNEI. The CDR3 coding sequence is TGTGCCAGCGGTCCCGATAGCGGGAGGGCCTTCTTC. Amino acids: CASGPDSGRAFF.

The CDR3 nucleotides are TGTGCCAGCAGCGAGAGCATGGACATCCCGGTTGGAAACACCATATATTTT. Translating gives CASSESMDIPVGNTIYF. The chain employs TRBV9 and TRBJ1-3; a weak D match, TRBD1 (5 bases). V was pared by 3 bases and J by 3 bases, with 19 bases between. Germline CDR1 SGDLS, CDR2 YYNGEE. The CDR3 length is 17 residues.

The DNA for the CDR3 is TGCGCCAGCAGCTTCGGGAGAGGGCATCAAGAGACCCAGTACTTC. Protein sequence: CASSFGRGHQETQYF. J is TRBJ2-5 and V is TRBV5-1, with D tentatively TRBD2 (6 bases). The germline V and J ends were trimmed by 2 bases and 2 bases, with 13 bases remaining between them. Germline V gives CDR1 SGHRS, CDR2 YFSETQ. The CDR3 has 15 amino acids.

The chain is built from TRBV10-3 and TRBJ1-4; D is perhaps TRBD1 (6 bases). The CDR3 totals 16 residues. In germline, CDR1 is ENHRY, CDR2 SYGVKD. V was clipped by 8 bases and J by 5 bases, with 21 bases between them. CDR3 protein: CAIGLRDNLKNEKLFF. The CDR3 DNA sequence: TGTGCCATCGGACTCCGGGACAACCTCAAAAATGAAAAACTGTTTTTT.